The 25 T cell receptor beta chains listed next were all sequenced from one sample in a study of cytomegalovirus exposure and HLA in healthy donors. Profiling relied on immunoSEQ multiplex PCR, and the TCRdb table lists in-frame clones only, not all of them. This table holds 70,000 or so clones, 85% to 95% found once. The specimen sequenced was PBMCs. These receptors were obtained from a man aged 18 to 35 in good health and CMV-seropositive.

This chain's CDR3 is CASSLQGTTEAFF. DNA for the CDR3: TGTGCCAGCTCACTACAGGGTACTACTGAAGCTTTCTTT. The rearrangement joins TRBV2 to TRBJ1-1; the D gene is possibly TRBD1 (6 bases). The ends were cut back, 8 bases at V and 5 bases at J, with 15 bases in the middle. CDR3 length equals 13 residues. From germline, CDR1 is SNHLY and CDR2 FYNNEI.

V usage is TRBV13 and J usage is TRBJ2-5; 7 bases fit TRBD1. The CDR3 is 13 amino acids. From germline, CDR1 is PRHDT and CDR2 FYEKMQ (reference sequence). Trimming cost V 3 bases and J 4 bases; bases outside gene matches: 2. The CDR3: CASSLDRTETQYF. CDR3 DNA sequence: TGTGCCAGCAGCTTGGACAGGACAGAGACCCAGTACTTC.

V is TRBV5-6 and J is TRBJ2-1, with 8 bases fitting TRBD2. Germline V lookup: CDR1 SGHDT, CDR2 YYEEEE. V was pared by 0 bases and J by 3 bases, with 5 bases of the junction left unmatched. This CDR3 contains 16 residues. CDR3: CASSLETSGGYNEQFF. The CDR3 region has the DNA TGTGCCAGCAGCTTGGAAACTAGCGGAGGCTACAATGAGCAGTTCTTC.

This chain joins TRBV2 and TRBJ2-7; TRBD2 matches at 9 bases. After removal of 3 bases from V and 0 bases from J, the junction contained 6 bases not matched to a gene. The germline V gene has CDR1 SNHLY and CDR2 FYNNEI. The CDR3 is 16 amino acids. The DNA for the CDR3 is TGTGCCAGCAGTGAGACTAGCGGATCAAGCTCCTACGAGCAGTACTTC. This codes for CASSETSGSSSYEQYF.

V and J are TRBV10-3 and TRBJ2-5; TRBD2 agrees at 7 bases. Germline lookup yields CDR1 ENHRY and CDR2 SYGVKD. This CDR3 comprises 15 residues. Trimming took 6 bases from V and 4 from J; bases not matched to a gene: 11. The CDR3 region has the DNA TGTGCCATCAGAACGGGACTAAGCGATGGAGAGACCCAGTACTTC. It translates to CAIRTGLSDGETQYF.

The chain joins TRBV19 to TRBJ2-1; 9 positions match TRBD1. Germline V gene data show CDR1 as LNHDA and CDR2 as SQIVND (reference sequence). The trim removed 1 base at V and 4 bases at J, leaving 5 bases unmatched. This CDR3 region has 16 residues. CDR3 region: CASSIGGTGFYNEQFF. CDR3 in DNA: TGTGCCAGTAGTATAGGCGGGACAGGGTTTTACAATGAGCAGTTCTTC.

This rearrangement joins TRBV28 to TRBJ2-1; TRBD2 is a possible D gene (5 bases). V was trimmed by 6 bases and J by 0 bases, leaving 15 bases between them. The CDR3 spans 16 residues. Germline lookup yields CDR1 MDHEN and CDR2 SYDVKM. The CDR3 DNA reads TGTGCCAGCAGCCTAACGGCGGGTAGCTCCTACAATGAGCAGTTCTTC. Amino acids: CASSLTAGSSYNEQFF.

This chain joins TRBV7-3 and TRBJ2-7, with D perhaps matching TRBD2 (6 bases). The V end lost 0 bases, the J end lost 0 bases, and 12 bases lay between the germline ends. Germline CDR1 is SGHTA and CDR2 is FQGTGA. The CDR3 loop spans 16 amino acids. In DNA, the CDR3 is TGTGCCAGCAGCTTAACCCCGACTAGGGGCTCCTACGAGCAGTACTTC. Amino acids: CASSLTPTRGSYEQYF. Drawing the rest from reference TRBV7-3 and TRBJ2-7, the complete variable domain is GAGVSQTPSNKVTEKGKYVELRCDPISGHTALYWYRQSLGQGPEFLIYFQGTGAADDSGLPNDRFFAVRPEGSVSTLKIQRTERGDSAVYLCASSLTPTRGSYEQYFGPGTRLTVT.

The chain couples TRBV28 to TRBJ2-3; 9 nucleotides agree with TRBD2. V shed 2 bases, J shed 4 bases, and the junction held 7 bases outside the gene matches. This CDR3 is 16 amino acids long. Germline CDR1 and CDR2: MDHEN and SYDVKM. CDR3 coding DNA: TGTGCCAGCAGTTTAGGTTTTAGCGGGAGTTCAGATACGCAGTATTTT. This codes for CASSLGFSGSSDTQYF.

The rearrangement links TRBV5-1 to TRBJ1-5; 7 bases fit TRBD1. This CDR3 has 15 amino acids. The V segment lost 4 bases and the J segment 1 base; nucleotides outside the gene matches: 5. CDR1 is SGHRS and CDR2 is YFSETQ in the germline V gene. This CDR3 is CASSPGGQSNQPQHF. The CDR3 DNA is TGCGCCAGCAGCCCCGGGGGACAGAGCAATCAGCCCCAGCATTTT.

The chain combines TRBV6-1 with TRBJ2-5; 7 nucleotides match TRBD1. The J segment lost 2 bases and the V segment lost 8 bases, leaving 5 bases of the junction unmatched. Looked up from germline, CDR1 is MNHNS and CDR2 is SASEGT. The CDR3 is 13 residues long. In DNA, the CDR3 is TGTGCCAGCGAGGGACAGATTCAAGAGACCCAGTACTTC. Translation: CASEGQIQETQYF.

The rearrangement uses TRBV27 and TRBJ2-3; unclear D gene. This CDR3 comprises 13 residues. Germline CDR1 and CDR2: MNHEY and SMNVEV (reference sequence). V lost 6 bases and J lost 2, with 9 bases in between. The CDR3 DNA reads TGTGCCAGCAGCAGTCGAACCACAGATACGCAGTATTTT. Translated, it gives CASSSRTTDTQYF.

This clone has just one count. The chain employs TRBV14 and TRBJ2-5; tentative D call: TRBD2 (6 bases). Trimming stripped 1 base from V and 4 bases from J, with 16 bases between. The CDR3 runs to 16 residues. Germline assignment: CDR1 SGHDN and CDR2 FVKESK. CDR3 region: CASSQGFAEGRETQYF. CDR3 bases: TGTGCCAGCAGCCAAGGGTTTGCGGAGGGACGAGAGACCCAGTACTTC. Variable domain in full (rest from reference TRBV14 and TRBJ2-5): EAGVTQFPSHSVIEKGQTVTLRCDPISGHDNLYWYRRVMGKEIKFLLHFVKESKQDESGMPNNRFLAERTGGTYSTLKVQPAELEDSGVYFCASSQGFAEGRETQYFGPGTRLLVL.

In DNA, the CDR3 is TGTGCCAGCAGCCCAAGACTAGTTGGCACAGATACGCAGTATTTT. The encoded protein is CASSPRLVGTDTQYF. The rearrangement joins TRBV28 to TRBJ2-3, with D possibly TRBD2 on 6 matching bases. This CDR3 comprises 15 residues. Looked up from germline, CDR1 is MDHEN and CDR2 is SYDVKM. V was trimmed by 6 bases and J by 1 base, leaving 14 bases between them.

V is TRBV28 and J is TRBJ2-7; D perhaps matches TRBD1 (5 bases). CDR1 is MDHEN and CDR2 is SYDVKM in the germline V gene. The CDR3 runs 17 residues. Trimming took off 6 bases at V and 1 base at J, with 22 bases between the two ends. The CDR3 protein is CASSLLLGAGQSYEQYF. In DNA form, the CDR3 reads TGTGCCAGCAGCCTACTTTTAGGGGCCGGTCAATCCTACGAGCAGTACTTC.

The rearrangement uses TRBV6-1 and TRBJ2-5, with D possibly matching TRBD1 (6 bases). Between the trimmed V and J ends, which lost 4 bases and 3 bases, there was a span of 12 bases. This CDR3 contains 14 residues. Germline V CDR1 and CDR2: MNHNS, SASEGT. CDR3 residues: CASSVRQGKETQYF. In DNA form, the CDR3 reads TGTGCCAGCAGTGTACGCCAGGGGAAAGAGACCCAGTACTTC.

As DNA, the CDR3 is TGTGCCAGCAGTCCTGCGACAGACTACGAGCAGTACTTC. Amino acid sequence: CASSPATDYEQYF. This chain uses TRBV28 with TRBJ2-7, with a weak D call TRBD1 (5 bases). This CDR3 spans 13 amino acids. V was cut by 5 bases and J by 3 bases, with 11 bases left in between. Germline CDR1 is MDHEN and CDR2 is SYDVKM.

V gene TRBV5-1 combines with J gene TRBJ2-7; 16 bases fit TRBD2. J was trimmed by 6 bases and V by 4 bases; bases with no gene match: 7. This CDR3 spans 16 amino acids. CDR1 and CDR2 from the germline V gene are SGHRS and YFSETQ. The CDR3 bases are TGCGCCAGCAGCCCGGGACTAGCGGGAGGGTTGGCCGAGCAGTACTTC. This gives the protein CASSPGLAGGLAEQYF.

This clone was recorded once. V and J are TRBV6-5 and TRBJ2-5; D may be TRBD1 (5 bases). Trimming cost V 5 bases and J 5 bases, with 15 bases left between them. The CDR3 consists of 14 residues. CDR1 is MNHEY, CDR2 SVGAGI, per germline. The CDR3 spells CASSLLKGSETQYF. The CDR3 region has the DNA TGTGCCAGCAGTCTTTTGAAGGGGTCGGAGACCCAGTACTTC.

The V gene is TRBV10-3, the J gene TRBJ2-3; a possible D gene is TRBD2 (6 bases). V lost 4 bases and J lost 4, with 9 bases in between. The CDR3 covers 13 residues. Per germline, CDR1 ENHRY and CDR2 SYGVKD. CDR3: CAISGAGADTQYF. The CDR3 DNA is TGTGCCATCAGTGGAGCGGGCGCAGATACGCAGTATTTT.

The chain employs TRBV4-2 and TRBJ2-7; TRBD2 aligns across 14 bases. With V trimmed by 1 base and J by 5 bases, 13 bases remained unmatched. CDR1 is LGHNA and CDR2 is YNFKEQ in the germline V gene. The CDR3 runs to 19 residues. CDR3 bases: TGTGCCAGCAGCCAAGGGGTTGGGACTAGCGGGAGCAATTTGAACGAGCAGTACTTC. This codes for CASSQGVGTSGSNLNEQYF.

This chain connects TRBV4-2 to TRBJ2-5, with TRBD2 matching 7 bases. V gave up 0 bases and J gave up 5 bases; unmatched junction bases: 9. CDR1 is LGHNA and CDR2 is YNFKEQ in the germline V gene. The CDR3 runs 16 residues. This CDR3 is CASSQDPWEGGETQYF. Written as DNA, the CDR3 is TGTGCCAGCAGCCAAGATCCGTGGGAGGGCGGCGAGACCCAGTACTTC.

This chain joins TRBV7-6 and TRBJ2-1; TRBD2 matches 10 bases. Unmatched junction bases numbered 9, after V lost 5 bases and J lost 2 bases. CDR1 is SGHVS, CDR2 FNYEAQ, per germline. The CDR3 runs to 17 residues. The CDR3 reads CASSPTSGIPPYNEQFF. In DNA form, the CDR3 reads TGTGCCAGCAGCCCTACTAGCGGGATACCCCCCTACAATGAGCAGTTCTTC.

This chain uses TRBV28 with TRBJ1-5, with D hard to call. V was shortened by 4 bases and J by 4 bases, with 8 bases between the two germline ends. Germline loops: CDR1 MDHEN, CDR2 SYDVKM. This CDR3 is 13 amino acids long. CDR3: CASSSPTNQPQHF. In DNA form, the CDR3 reads TGTGCCAGCAGTTCCCCCACTAATCAGCCCCAGCATTTT.

The V gene is TRBV4-1, the J gene TRBJ2-3; D possibly corresponds to TRBD1 (6 bases). Germline CDR1 is MGHRA and CDR2 is YSYEKL. The CDR3 loop spans 14 amino acids. The V end lost 10 bases, the J end lost 6 bases, and 20 bases lay between the germline ends. The DNA for the CDR3 is TGCGCCACCCGCCCATCACAGGGAAGGGATACGCAGTATTTT. Protein sequence: CATRPSQGRDTQYF.